Each of the 14 T cell receptor beta chains below was sequenced from the same sample in a study of identical twins' blood T cells. TCRdb re-called the 5' RACE reads through MiXCR, storing one row per CDR3 protein. The sample lists a few hundred thousand distinct CDR3 sequences, around 30% seen once, with 6% to 7% in the top ten. The sample taken for sequencing was PBMCs. Every receptor here comes from a woman aged 18-49 years in good health.

This clonotype was observed a few times. The V call is TRBV7-2, the J call TRBJ1-1, with D hard to call. The germline V gene has CDR1 SGHTA and CDR2 FQGNSA. The CDR3 length is 13 residues. Trimming shortened V by 2 bases and J by 5 bases, and 9 bases separated the two germline ends. The CDR3 spells CASSLNGVTEAFF. The CDR3 bases are TGTGCCAGCAGCTTAAACGGGGTTACTGAAGCTTTCTTT.

This clonotype was seen a handful of times. The J gene is TRBJ2-2, the V gene TRBV5-6, with D perhaps TRBD2 (5 bases). Trimming took 4 bases from V and 2 from J, leaving 9 bases between them. This CDR3 region has 14 residues. Germline lookup yields CDR1 SGHDT and CDR2 YYEEEE. The CDR3 spells CASSREPNTGELFF. The DNA for the CDR3 is TGTGCCAGCAGCCGGGAACCAAACACCGGGGAGCTGTTTTTT.

J is TRBJ2-1 and V is TRBV2; D call uncertain. Germline V gene sequence: CDR1 SNHLY, CDR2 FYNNEI. The CDR3 spans 13 residues. Trimming removed 7 bases from V and 15 bases from J, with 22 bases in between. The CDR3 here is CASIAFPADALFF. The CDR3 DNA reads TGTGCCAGCATTGCTTTTCCAGCCGATGCTTTGTTCTTC.

This clonotype has a count of ten or more. The chain is built from TRBV6-5 and TRBJ2-7; D not resolved. CDR1 is MNHEY and CDR2 is SVGAGI in the germline V gene. Trimming took off 6 bases at V and 6 bases at J, with 18 bases between the two ends. The CDR3 has 14 amino acids. The CDR3 nucleotides read TGTGCCAGCAGGTATGACTTATCCTATGCCGAGCAGTACTTC. This encodes CASRYDLSYAEQYF.

Ten or more counts support this clonotype. The J gene is TRBJ2-3, the V gene TRBV29-1; D uncertain. The V gene lost 5 bases and the J gene lost 11 bases, with 8 bases spanning the gap. The CDR3 spans 9 residues. Germline CDR1 and CDR2: SQVTM and ANQGSEA. The CDR3: CSVSEGQYF. The CDR3 DNA is TGCAGCGTTTCGGAAGGGCAGTATTTT.

This rearrangement joins TRBV5-1 to TRBJ1-1; a weak D match, TRBD1 (5 bases). Germline V CDR1 and CDR2: SGHRS, YFSETQ. The ends were cut back, 3 bases at V and 0 bases at J, with 9 bases in the middle. The CDR3 loop spans 14 amino acids. The CDR3 sequence: CASSSDRLNTEAFF. The CDR3 region has the DNA TGCGCCAGCAGCTCTGACAGACTGAACACTGAAGCTTTCTTT.

The chain couples TRBV5-1 to TRBJ2-2; 9 bases are a match to TRBD1. The CDR3 contains 15 residues. In germline, CDR1 is SGHRS, CDR2 YFSETQ. V lost 7 bases, J lost 5 bases, and 9 bases stayed unmatched. The CDR3 nucleotides are TGCGCCAGCTCACAACAGGGGGCCCCGACCGGGGAGCTGTTTTTT. This codes for CASSQQGAPTGELFF.

The chain links TRBV12-3 or TRBV12-4 to TRBJ1-1; D unresolved. CDR3 length: 12 amino acids. Trimming cost V 2 bases and J 6 bases, with 7 bases left between them. DNA of the CDR3: TGTGCCAGCAGTTTAAACAGCCCTGAAGCTTTCTTT. The encoded protein is CASSLNSPEAFF.

The rearrangement joins TRBV2 to TRBJ2-7; no reliable D call. Germline V CDR1 and CDR2: SNHLY, FYNNEI. V dropped 5 bases and J dropped 13 bases, with 18 bases sitting between them. The CDR3 has 12 amino acids. The CDR3 spells CASSLPTKGFYF. CDR3 nucleotides: TGTGCCAGCAGTCTCCCCACGAAAGGGTTTTACTTC.

This chain connects TRBV25-1 to TRBJ1-2, with 7 bases aligning to TRBD1. V gave up 3 bases and J gave up 5 bases; unmatched junction bases: 3. In germline, CDR1 is MGHDK, CDR2 SYGVNS. There are 13 residues in the CDR3. The CDR3 protein is CASSEGQTYGYTF. CDR3 sequence (DNA): TGTGCCAGCAGTGAGGGACAGACGTATGGCTACACCTTC.

This chain connects TRBV20-1 to TRBJ1-5, with D possibly being TRBD1 (6 bases). V was trimmed by 1 base and J by 9 bases, leaving 16 bases between them. The CDR3 is made up of 14 amino acids. Germline assignment: CDR1 DFQATT and CDR2 SNEGSKA (reference sequence). The DNA for the CDR3 is TGCAGTGCTAGAGGGGGGGGACACGCCGGGCCCCAGCATTTT. This translates into CSARGGGHAGPQHF.

The chain recombines TRBV20-1 with TRBJ1-1, with TRBD1 as a possible D gene (6 bases). CDR1 DFQATT and CDR2 SNEGSKA come from the germline V gene (reference sequence). This CDR3 contains 15 residues. V lost 1 base and J 5 bases, leaving 17 bases between the germline ends. The CDR3 region is CSARGGGLGWTEAFF. The CDR3, as DNA: TGCAGTGCTAGAGGCGGGGGCCTGGGTTGGACTGAAGCTTTCTTT.

This chain links TRBV12-5 with TRBJ1-1, with a possible D match to TRBD1 (6 bases). Germline V gene data show CDR1 as LGHNT and CDR2 as FRNRAP. The V end lost 0 bases, the J end lost 7 bases, and 15 bases lay between the germline ends. The CDR3 is made up of 15 amino acids. CDR3 nucleotides: TGTGCTAGTGGTTTGGTACCTTCCTCGGGACATGAAGCTTTCTTT. This gives the protein CASGLVPSSGHEAFF. The full variable domain, its missing parts supplied by reference TRBV12-5 and TRBJ1-1, is DARVTQTPRHKVTEMGQEVTMRCQPILGHNTVFWYRQTMMQGLELLAYFRNRAPLDDSGMPKDRFSAEMPDATLATLKIQPSEPRDSAVYFCASGLVPSSGHEAFFGQGTRLTVV.

This clonotype was counted a few times. The chain couples TRBV4-1 to TRBJ1-3; no firm D call. CDR1 and CDR2 from the germline V gene are MGHRA and YSYEKL. The CDR3 has 15 amino acids. V lost 2 bases, J lost 3 bases, and 11 bases lay in between. This CDR3 reads CASSQPRELGNTIYF. In nucleotides, the CDR3 is TGCGCCAGCAGCCAACCCCGCGAACTTGGAAACACCATATATTTT.